The T cell receptor (beta chain) under discussion was sequenced for a study of cytomegalovirus exposure and HLA in healthy donors. Study-level information: T cells numbering about 200 million yielded some 100 million unique TCR beta sequences in an earlier analysis.

As regards this clone: The antigen is not known.

With V trimmed by 1 base and J by 5 bases, 3 bases remained unmatched. The CDR3 is 15 residues long. Germline values: CDR1 GTSNPN, CDR2 SVGIG (reference sequence). A multiplex PCR was run with 60 Vbeta primers and 13 Jbeta primers. The assay was immunoSEQ multiplex PCR, and TCRdb's table has in-frame clones only and misses some. Found here are 200,000 or so clones, roughly 80% of them singletons; the top ten hold 1.4%. The study, taken as a whole, reports: The study put 150 to 200 TCR beta chains on its list as cytomegalovirus-associated. Earlier findings revealed that most TCR beta V segments proved productive either about 90% or about 30% of the time.

The chain employs TRBV30 and TRBJ1-4; 11 nucleotides line up with TRBD1. The sequenced sample was PBMCs. The receptor's source is a girl aged 5-17 years in good health and CMV-seronegative. This CDR3 reads CAWSAGTGGNEKLFF. CDR3 in DNA: TGTGCCTGGAGTGCCGGGACAGGGGGAAATGAAAAACTGTTTTTT.